The 22 T cell receptor beta chains given below trace back to one sample, sequenced in a study of T-cell reconstitution after alpha-beta-depleted transplantation in children. TCRbeta library construction was performed incorporating unique molecular identifiers. In TCRdb, the PCR reads were re-called with MiXCR into one record per CDR3 protein. The sample has around 60,000 distinct CDR3 sequences; about 40% are singletons. Sequencing was performed on PBMCs, mostly from graft donor cells, taken 360 days after TCRalphabeta/CD19-depleted stem cell transplant. Source of these receptors: a male patient aged 10 to 17 who had a stem cell transplant for acute lymphoblastic leukemia, so the T cells may come from the graft donor.

The gene calls are TRBV15 and TRBJ2-5; 8 bases line up with TRBD2. The ends lost 0 bases at V and 4 bases at J; junction bases unmatched: 10. The V gene's germline CDR1 is LNHNV and CDR2 YYDKDF (reference sequence). The CDR3 runs to 17 residues. For the CDR3, the DNA is TGTGCCACCAGCAGAGAGGATAGCGGGGCCCCGGGAGAGACCCAGTACTTC. Its translation: CATSREDSGAPGETQYF.

This clonotype was detected a few times. The rearrangement uses TRBV12-3 or TRBV12-4 and TRBJ2-2; possibly TRBD1 or TRBD2 for D (5 bases each). Trimming pared 6 bases from V and 0 bases from J, leaving 14 bases between. The CDR3 length is 16 residues. For the CDR3, the DNA is TGTGCCAGCAGGGGTACCGGGACGACGAACACCGGGGAGCTGTTTTTT. Its protein product is CASRGTGTTNTGELFF.

The V and J genes are TRBV27 and TRBJ1-2; D not resolved. The CDR3 loop spans 11 amino acids. V gave up 4 bases and J gave up 8 bases, with 8 bases separating them. Germline CDR1 is MNHEY and CDR2 is SMNVEV (reference sequence). CDR3 protein: CASSYLGGYTF. DNA for the CDR3: TGTGCCAGCAGTTACCTTGGCGGCTACACCTTC.

V and J are TRBV9 and TRBJ2-2, with a tentative D call TRBD2 (6 bases). This CDR3 has 16 amino acids. Germline-derived CDR1 and CDR2 are SGDLS and YYNGEE. Trimming stripped 4 bases from V and 0 bases from J, with 13 bases between. CDR3 DNA: TGTGCCAGCAGCCCAGAGACGGGGGCGAACACCGGGGAGCTGTTTTTT. It yields the protein CASSPETGANTGELFF.

This clonotype was seen a handful of times. The chain is built from TRBV29-1 and TRBJ2-3, with D possibly TRBD1 on 6 matching bases. The ends were cut back, 4 bases at V and 2 bases at J, with 19 bases in the middle. This CDR3 is built from 16 residues. Germline-derived CDR1 and CDR2 are SQVTM and ANQGSEA. In DNA, the CDR3 is TGCAGCGTTGTGGGGATTCCCGACAGGTCCACAGATACGCAGTATTTT. Amino acid sequence: CSVVGIPDRSTDTQYF.

The V call is TRBV9, the J call TRBJ2-5; D gene ambiguous. The germline gives CDR1 SGDLS, CDR2 YYNGEE. V lost 3 bases and J 2 bases, leaving 5 bases between the germline ends. The CDR3 is 12 amino acids. DNA for the CDR3: TGTGCCAGCAGCGGATCACAAGAGACCCAGTACTTC. Its protein is CASSGSQETQYF.

The V gene is TRBV12-3 or TRBV12-4, the J gene TRBJ2-2; D remains ambiguous. Deletions cut 3 bases from V and 7 bases from J, with 6 bases between. The CDR3 runs to 12 residues. The CDR3 reads CASSLGGGELFF. The CDR3 nucleotides read TGTGCCAGCAGTTTGGGCGGCGGGGAGCTGTTTTTT.

This clonotype was seen more than once but under ten times. The chain joins TRBV4-3 to TRBJ1-1; tentatively, D is TRBD1 (6 bases). The CDR3 runs 14 residues. Trimming removed 4 bases from V and 1 base from J, with 10 bases in between. CDR1 LGHNA and CDR2 YSLEER come from the germline V gene. This CDR3 is CASSLGQWNTEAFF. The DNA for the CDR3 is TGCGCCAGCAGCCTCGGACAGTGGAACACTGAAGCTTTCTTT.

The V gene is TRBV5-1, the J gene TRBJ2-3, with D uncertain. The germline gives CDR1 SGHRS, CDR2 YFSETQ. This CDR3 has 12 amino acids. V was clipped by 2 bases and J by 1 base, with 2 bases between them. CDR3 region: CASSFRTDTQYF. CDR3 in DNA: TGCGCCAGCAGCTTCCGCACAGATACGCAGTATTTT.

The chain employs TRBV28 and TRBJ2-7; 9 nucleotides agree with TRBD2. The V gene end was trimmed by 5 bases and the J gene end by 4 bases; junction bases not matched to a gene: 6. This CDR3 has 14 residues. Germline loops: CDR1 MDHEN, CDR2 SYDVKM. The CDR3 reads CASSVLAGPYEQYF. The DNA for the CDR3 is TGTGCCAGCAGTGTTCTAGCGGGGCCATACGAGCAGTACTTC.

The chain links TRBV12-3 or TRBV12-4 to TRBJ1-1; D is possibly TRBD1 (5 bases). Trimming removed 4 bases at V and 8 bases at J, with 11 bases between. The CDR3 spans 12 residues. The chain's CDR3 is CASSYRRGEAFF. The CDR3 DNA is TGTGCCAGCAGTTACCGTAGGGGCGAAGCTTTCTTT.

This clonotype was observed a few times. This chain joins TRBV7-2 and TRBJ2-5; no definite D call. The CDR3 has 13 residues. V gave up 5 bases and J gave up 0 bases, with 7 bases separating them. Germline V gene data show CDR1 as SGHTA and CDR2 as FQGNSA. CDR3 in amino acids: CASSPKNQETQYF. For the CDR3, the DNA is TGTGCCAGCAGCCCCAAAAACCAAGAGACCCAGTACTTC. The variable domain in full, completed from reference TRBV7-2 and TRBJ2-5, reads GAGVSQSPSNKVTEKGKDVELRCDPISGHTALYWYRQSLGQGLEFLIYFQGNSAPDKSGLPSDRFSAERTGGSVSTLTIQRTQQEDSAVYLCASSPKNQETQYFGPGTRLLVL.

This clonotype appeared a few times. The chain couples TRBV6-1 to TRBJ2-3; 9 bases are a match to TRBD2. The ends lost 4 bases at V and 2 bases at J; junction bases unmatched: 7. The CDR3 has 16 residues. The germline gives CDR1 MNHNS, CDR2 SASEGT. The CDR3 loop is CASSARLAAHTDTQYF. The CDR3, as DNA: TGTGCCAGCAGTGCTAGACTAGCGGCCCACACAGATACGCAGTATTTT.

This clonotype came up a few times. The chain is built from TRBV20-1 and TRBJ2-1, with D unclear. V was trimmed by 6 bases and J by 3 bases, leaving 6 bases between them. This CDR3 contains 11 residues. Germline values: CDR1 DFQATT, CDR2 SNEGSKA (reference sequence). Here the CDR3 DNA reads TGCAGTGCCCTCTACTACAATGAGCAGTTCTTC. Residues: CSALYYNEQFF.

Details on this clonotype: The CDR3 ends on some other residue instead of the conserved phenylalanine or tryptophan, so this is likely a read error. The chain uses TRBV12-3 or TRBV12-4 and TRBJ2-7; weak D call: TRBD2 (5 bases). V dropped 2 bases and J dropped 7 bases, with 12 bases sitting between them. This CDR3 has 13 residues. The CDR3 region has the DNA TGTGCCAGCAGTTTATTCGGGGTGAGTGAGCAGTACTTG. Translated, it gives CASSLFGVSEQYL.

V and J are TRBV20-1 and TRBJ2-3; 8 nucleotides align to TRBD2. Germline V gene lookup returns CDR1 DFQATT and CDR2 SNEGSKA (reference sequence). V shed 5 bases and J 0 bases; nucleotides not matched to a gene: 7. This CDR3 is built from 15 residues. The CDR3 is CSASRSGESTDTQYF. In nucleotides, the CDR3 is TGCAGTGCTTCTCGTAGCGGGGAAAGCACAGATACGCAGTATTTT.

There are a few counts of this clonotype. The J gene is TRBJ2-5, the V gene TRBV27, with D unresolved. Per germline, CDR1 MNHEY and CDR2 SMNVEV (reference sequence). The CDR3 runs to 13 residues. V was pared by 2 bases and J by 0 bases, with 4 bases between. The DNA for the CDR3 is TGTGCCAGCAGTTTAGGTTACCAAGAGACCCAGTACTTC. Protein sequence: CASSLGYQETQYF.

This sequence joins TRBV20-1 and TRBJ2-2; 11 bases are shared with TRBD2. The CDR3 covers 15 residues. The germline CDR1 and CDR2 sequences are DFQATT and SNEGSKA (reference sequence). J lost 6 bases, V lost 4 bases, and 7 bases had no gene match. Here the CDR3 reads CSATRTSGSPGELFF. In DNA, the CDR3 is TGCAGTGCTACGCGTACTAGCGGGAGCCCCGGGGAGCTGTTTTTT.

The rearrangement joins TRBV18 to TRBJ2-5; 8 positions agree with TRBD2. The CDR3 spans 17 residues. CDR1 is KGHSH, CDR2 LQKENI, per germline. V dropped 1 base and J dropped 3; count of bases not matched to a gene: 10. The CDR3 protein is CASSPLRSGIGEETQYF. The DNA of the CDR3 is TGTGCCAGCTCACCACTTCGTAGCGGGATCGGCGAAGAGACCCAGTACTTC.

The chain joins TRBV29-1 to TRBJ2-7; a weak D match, TRBD1 (6 bases). This CDR3 is 12 amino acids long. Trimming took 4 bases from V and 3 from J, leaving 10 bases between them. Germline CDR1 and CDR2: SQVTM and ANQGSEA. CDR3 nucleotides: TGCAGCGTTGCGGACAGAAACTACGAGCAGTACTTC. This encodes CSVADRNYEQYF.

The chain is built from TRBV24-1 and TRBJ2-1; 11 bases are shared with TRBD2. Germline V gene lookup returns CDR1 KGHDR and CDR2 SFDVKD. The CDR3 runs to 15 residues. V lost 7 bases to trimming and J lost 7 bases; unmatched junction nucleotides: 8. The CDR3 sequence: CATSAPGLADNEQFF. As DNA, the CDR3 is TGTGCCACCAGCGCACCGGGACTAGCGGATAATGAGCAGTTCTTC.

The V gene is TRBV28, the J gene TRBJ2-3; D unresolved. V was cut by 5 bases and J by 4 bases, with 10 bases left in between. The V gene's germline CDR1 is MDHEN and CDR2 SYDVKM. The CDR3 is made up of 13 amino acids. This CDR3 is CASSLPTPDTQYF. DNA of the CDR3: TGTGCCAGCAGTCTCCCTACGCCAGATACGCAGTATTTT. The variable domain in full, completed from reference TRBV28 and TRBJ2-3, reads DVKVTQSSRYLVKRTGEKVFLECVQDMDHENMFWYRQDPGLGLRLIYFSYDVKMKEKGDIPEGYSVSREKKERFSLILESASTNQTSMYLCASSLPTPDTQYFGPGTRLTVL.